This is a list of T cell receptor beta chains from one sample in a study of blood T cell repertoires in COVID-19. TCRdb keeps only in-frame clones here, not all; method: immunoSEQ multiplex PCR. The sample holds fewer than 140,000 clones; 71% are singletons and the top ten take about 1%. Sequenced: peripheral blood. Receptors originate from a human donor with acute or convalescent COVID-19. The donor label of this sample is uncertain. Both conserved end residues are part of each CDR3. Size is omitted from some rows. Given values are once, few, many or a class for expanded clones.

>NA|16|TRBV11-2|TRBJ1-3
CASSLVSAGSGNTIYF
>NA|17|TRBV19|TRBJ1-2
CASSIVSGTGNIYGYTF
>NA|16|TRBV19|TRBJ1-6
CASSRLQWSYNSPLHF
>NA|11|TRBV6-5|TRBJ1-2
CASKGAGGYTF
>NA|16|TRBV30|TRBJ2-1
CAWRAKIAGAGNEQFF
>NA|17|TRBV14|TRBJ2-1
CASSQETGYLSYNEQFF
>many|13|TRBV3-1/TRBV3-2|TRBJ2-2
CASSAGTAGELFF
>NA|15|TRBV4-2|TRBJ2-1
CASSQGGDYYNEQFF
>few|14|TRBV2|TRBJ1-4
CASSDQGVREKLFF
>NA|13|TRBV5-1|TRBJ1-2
CASSLYRGQGYTF
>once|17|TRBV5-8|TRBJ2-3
CASSSIRQGTSTDTQYF
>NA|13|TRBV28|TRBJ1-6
CASTSTGVSPLHF
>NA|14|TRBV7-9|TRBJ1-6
CASSHTGVDSPLHF
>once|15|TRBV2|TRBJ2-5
CASSDGGLAGETQYF
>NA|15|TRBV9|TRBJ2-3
CASSAAGGGTDTQYF
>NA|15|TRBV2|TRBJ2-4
CASSARQGAKNIQYF
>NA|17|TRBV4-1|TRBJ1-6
CASSQARTTGFGSPLHF
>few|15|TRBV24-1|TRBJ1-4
CATSDPRGQDEKLFF
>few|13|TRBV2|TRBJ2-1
CASSEGGGNEQFF
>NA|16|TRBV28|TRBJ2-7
CASSSSGAPSSYEQYF
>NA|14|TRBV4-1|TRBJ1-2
CASSQPTTNYGYTF
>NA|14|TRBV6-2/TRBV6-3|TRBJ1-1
CASSYRDRDPEAFF
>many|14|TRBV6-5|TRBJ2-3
CASSLRGGTDTQYF
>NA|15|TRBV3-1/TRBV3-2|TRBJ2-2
CASSQWGSNTGELFF
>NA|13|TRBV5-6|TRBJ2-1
CASSLVQGNEQFF
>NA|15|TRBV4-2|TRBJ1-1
CASGTGGRMNTEAFF
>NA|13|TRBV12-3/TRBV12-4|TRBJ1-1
CASSYGGGAEAFF
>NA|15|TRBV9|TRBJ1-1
CASSVGAGSDTEAFF
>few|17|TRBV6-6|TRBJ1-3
CASIRSPGHYSGNTIYF
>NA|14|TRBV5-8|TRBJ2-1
CASSIGTGSSEQFF
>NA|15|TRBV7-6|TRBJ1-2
CASSLFPEDNYGYTF
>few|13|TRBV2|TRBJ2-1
CASSRTRSNEQFF
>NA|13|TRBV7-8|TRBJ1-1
CASSPTLNTEAFF
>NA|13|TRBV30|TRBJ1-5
CAWSAGSNQPQHF
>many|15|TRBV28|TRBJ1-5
CASSYVGTVNQPQHF
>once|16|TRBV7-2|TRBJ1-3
CASSLTIGGGGNTIYF
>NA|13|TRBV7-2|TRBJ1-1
CASSRQANTEAFF
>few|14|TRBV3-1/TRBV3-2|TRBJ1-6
CASSPGQGAAALHF
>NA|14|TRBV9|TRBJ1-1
CASSVVAANTEAFF
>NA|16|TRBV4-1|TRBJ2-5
CASSQTSGGALETQYF
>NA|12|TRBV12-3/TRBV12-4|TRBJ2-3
CASSLGQRGQYF
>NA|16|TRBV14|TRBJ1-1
CASSPGQGTMNTEAFF
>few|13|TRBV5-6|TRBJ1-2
CASSFPQGDGYTF
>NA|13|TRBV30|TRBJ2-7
CAWSVNSGYEQYF
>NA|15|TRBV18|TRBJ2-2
CASSPSRSNTGELFF
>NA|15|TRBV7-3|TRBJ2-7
CASSPGLGASGVQYF
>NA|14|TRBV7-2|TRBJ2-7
CASSLAAGAYEQYF
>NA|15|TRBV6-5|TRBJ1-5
CASRSDRASNQPQHF
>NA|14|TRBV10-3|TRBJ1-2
CAISRQGASYGYTF
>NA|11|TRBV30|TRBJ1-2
CAWSQGSGYTF
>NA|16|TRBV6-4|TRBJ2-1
CASSATSGESYNEQFF
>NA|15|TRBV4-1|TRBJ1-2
CASSHVGTSGPGYTF
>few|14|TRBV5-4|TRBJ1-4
CASSTGTVGEKLFF
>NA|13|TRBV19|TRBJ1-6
CASSIVGGGPLHF
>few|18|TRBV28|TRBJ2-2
CASSRGLSGGAGTGELFF
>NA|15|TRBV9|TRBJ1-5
CASSVPRGGEQPQHF
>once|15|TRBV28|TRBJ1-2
CASIPTPGDGDGYTF
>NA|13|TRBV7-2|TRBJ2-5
CASSLQLQETQYF
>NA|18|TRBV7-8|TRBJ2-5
CASSLVSTSGGPRETQYF
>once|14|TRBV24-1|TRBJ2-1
CATSLAGPYNEQFF